Listed below are T cell receptor beta chains from one sample, sequenced in a study of blood T cell repertoires in COVID-19. Sequencing was performed with immunoSEQ multiplex PCR; in TCRdb, only in-frame clones are kept and a portion is missing. The table has 60,000 to 65,000 clones, approximately 91% seen once. The sample taken for sequencing was peripheral blood. Receptors originate from a man aged 50 or older with active COVID-19. The CDR3 runs from the conserved cysteine through the conserved F or W.

J gene: TRBJ2-3; V gene: TRBV30; CDR3 protein: CAWSVRRTSGVTQYF
J gene: TRBJ2-7; V gene: TRBV6-5; CDR3 protein: CASQTSGRTYEQYF
J gene: TRBJ2-2; V gene: TRBV19; CDR3 protein: CASSRGANTGELFF
J gene: TRBJ2-3; V gene: TRBV10-3; CDR3 protein: CAISRGTGGTDTQYF
J gene: TRBJ2-1; V gene: TRBV30; CDR3 protein: CAWASGGLVNEQFF
J gene: TRBJ1-6; V gene: TRBV28; CDR3 protein: CASSTPGTGYSPLHF
J gene: TRBJ1-3; V gene: TRBV24-1; CDR3 protein: CATRGGASSGNTIYF
J gene: TRBJ1-1; V gene: TRBV7-2; CDR3 protein: CASSLDRGTEAFF
J gene: TRBJ1-6; V gene: TRBV6-5; CDR3 protein: CASKQGIPTPLHF
J gene: TRBJ2-1; V gene: TRBV24-1; CDR3 protein: CATSDAPGQGSGEQFF
J gene: TRBJ1-1; V gene: TRBV9; CDR3 protein: CASNKYRVNTEAFF
J gene: TRBJ1-3; V gene: TRBV7-9; CDR3 protein: CASRGQVFSGNTIYF
J gene: TRBJ2-5; V gene: TRBV15; CDR3 protein: CATSRDPTSIETQYF
J gene: TRBJ1-2; V gene: TRBV3-1/TRBV3-2; CDR3 protein: CASSQLPGDGYTF
J gene: TRBJ1-1; V gene: TRBV5-5; CDR3 protein: CASSFGGNTEAFF
J gene: TRBJ1-1; V gene: TRBV3-1/TRBV3-2; CDR3 protein: CASIPSGNTEAFF
J gene: TRBJ2-7; V gene: TRBV19; CDR3 protein: CASSAFPPGQGNEQYF
J gene: TRBJ1-4; V gene: TRBV7-8; CDR3 protein: CASSPRTGINEKLFF
J gene: TRBJ1-2; V gene: TRBV24-1; CDR3 protein: CATSDGTALNYGYTF
J gene: TRBJ2-4; V gene: TRBV7-2; CDR3 protein: CASSLWAVSAKNIQYF
J gene: TRBJ2-3; V gene: TRBV25-1; CDR3 protein: CASSAGQGADTQYF
J gene: TRBJ2-2; V gene: TRBV6-4; CDR3 protein: CASRTTGALGGELFF